The 32 T cell receptor beta chains below all came from one sample that was sequenced in a study of blood T cell repertoires in COVID-19. Profiling relied on immunoSEQ multiplex PCR, and the TCRdb table lists in-frame clones only, not all of them. The table shows some 170,000 clones, with 77% occurring only once. The specimen sequenced was peripheral blood. These receptor sequences come from a man aged 65-85 years with acute or convalescent COVID-19.

V usage is TRBV9 and J usage is TRBJ2-3, with TRBD2 identical over 12 bases. Germline values: CDR1 SGDLS, CDR2 YYNGEE. Germline trimming cut 2 bases from V and 6 bases from J; bases unmatched to any gene: 10. The CDR3 totals 17 residues. The CDR3 spells CASSVRPSGGAEDTQYF. CDR3 DNA: TGTGCCAGCAGCGTCAGGCCTAGCGGGGGGGCGGAGGATACGCAGTATTTT.

This clone turned up a few times. The chain employs TRBV10-1 and TRBJ2-5; a possible D gene is TRBD1 (5 bases). This CDR3 contains 14 residues. From germline, CDR1 is WNHNN and CDR2 SYGVQD (reference sequence). V lost 4 bases and J 3 bases, leaving 12 bases between the germline ends. CDR3 in DNA: TGCGCCAGCAGTGGAGATGGGGCAAAAGAGACCCAGTACTTC. It is translated as CASSGDGAKETQYF.

This chain joins TRBV19 and TRBJ1-1; weak D call: TRBD1 (5 bases). The CDR3 loop spans 14 amino acids. Trimming pared 0 bases from V and 6 bases from J, leaving 11 bases between. Germline loops: CDR1 LNHDA, CDR2 SQIVND (reference sequence). DNA for the CDR3: TGTGCCAGTAGTATAGATTCCAGGGTGTCTGAAGCTTTCTTT. Translated: CASSIDSRVSEAFF.

The J gene is TRBJ2-7, the V gene TRBV9; 9 positions match TRBD2. CDR1 and CDR2 (germline): SGDLS, YYNGEE. Trimming took 0 bases from V and 0 from J; bases not matched to a gene: 4. The CDR3 covers 16 residues. CDR3 region: CASSVGGSGSSYEQYF. CDR3 DNA: TGTGCCAGCAGCGTAGGGGGTAGCGGGAGCTCCTACGAGCAGTACTTC. Combining the CDR3 with reference TRBV9 and TRBJ2-7 gives the whole variable domain DSGVTQTPKHLITATGQRVTLRCSPRSGDLSVYWYQQSLDQGLQFLIQYYNGEERAKGNILERFSAQQFPDLHSELNLSSLELGDSALYFCASSVGGSGSSYEQYFGPGTRLTVT.

This clone was seen only a few times. This chain links TRBV13 with TRBJ2-1; weak D call: TRBD2 (5 bases). The CDR3 consists of 15 residues. Trimming pared 3 bases from V and 0 bases from J, leaving 9 bases between. CDR1 and CDR2 from the germline V gene are PRHDT and FYEKMQ (reference sequence). The CDR3 sequence is CASSLFSGSYNEQFF. CDR3 sequence (DNA): TGTGCCAGCAGCTTGTTCAGCGGCTCCTACAATGAGCAGTTCTTC.

CDR3: CASSRDQGAWETQYF. The CDR3 nucleotides read TGTGCCAGCAGCCGCGATCAGGGCGCGTGGGAGACCCAGTACTTC. This sequence joins TRBV5-6 and TRBJ2-5; D might be TRBD1 (5 bases). The length of the CDR3 is 15 residues. Germline V lookup: CDR1 SGHDT, CDR2 YYEEEE. Trimming removed 4 bases at V and 5 bases at J, with 18 bases between.

This clone was seen repeatedly, ten times or more. For the CDR3, the DNA is TGTGCCAGCAGCGAGGAGGGGACAGAGACAGATACGCAGTATTTT. Amino acids: CASSEEGTETDTQYF. J is TRBJ2-3 and V is TRBV9, with a possible D match to TRBD1 (7 bases). The V end lost 3 bases, the J end lost 3 bases, and 14 bases lay between the germline ends. The germline CDR1 and CDR2 sequences are SGDLS and YYNGEE. The CDR3 is made up of 15 amino acids. Drawing the rest from reference TRBV9 and TRBJ2-3, the complete variable domain is DSGVTQTPKHLITATGQRVTLRCSPRSGDLSVYWYQQSLDQGLQFLIQYYNGEERAKGNILERFSAQQFPDLHSELNLSSLELGDSALYFCASSEEGTETDTQYFGPGTRLTVL.

This chain uses TRBV11-3 with TRBJ2-5, with 10 bases matching TRBD2. In germline, CDR1 is SGHNT, CDR2 YENEEA. The CDR3 sequence is 18 residues long. The ends lost 5 bases at V and 3 bases at J; junction bases unmatched: 15. The CDR3 region is CASSLRAGTSVGKETQYF. The CDR3 coding sequence is TGTGCCAGCAGCCTCAGAGCCGGGACTAGCGTTGGGAAAGAGACCCAGTACTTC.

The CDR3 spells CASSTSPQGTYEKLFF. The CDR3 nucleotides are TGTGCCAGTAGTACGAGCCCACAGGGGACCTATGAAAAACTGTTTTTT. V is TRBV19 and J is TRBJ1-4, with 7 bases lining up with TRBD1. The length of the CDR3 is 16 residues. Germline values: CDR1 LNHDA, CDR2 SQIVND (reference sequence). The ends lost 4 bases at V and 6 bases at J; junction bases unmatched: 11.

This chain joins TRBV28 and TRBJ2-1; the match to TRBD2 covers 10 bases. V dropped 2 bases and J dropped 7; count of bases not matched to a gene: 11. The germline V gene has CDR1 MDHEN and CDR2 SYDVKM. This CDR3 comprises 17 residues. CDR3 region: CASSLRSSGSLINEQFF. In nucleotides, the CDR3 is TGTGCCAGCAGTTTACGCTCTAGCGGGAGTCTAATTAATGAGCAGTTCTTC.

The rearrangement links TRBV11-2 to TRBJ1-1; no definite D call. CDR1 SGHAT and CDR2 FQNNGV come from the germline V gene. Trimming cost V 6 bases and J 0 bases, with 14 bases left between them. The CDR3 extends over 15 amino acids. The CDR3 here is CASRSTREMNTEAFF. CDR3 sequence (DNA): TGTGCCAGCAGATCAACGAGGGAAATGAACACTGAAGCTTTCTTT.

J is TRBJ2-7 and V is TRBV28, with D possibly being TRBD1 (5 bases). Between the trimmed V and J ends, which lost 6 bases and 4 bases, there was a span of 10 bases. Germline CDR1 and CDR2: MDHEN and SYDVKM. This CDR3 has 12 amino acids. CDR3 protein: CASRRNRYEQYF. DNA of the CDR3: TGTGCCAGCAGACGTAACAGGTACGAGCAGTACTTC.

This chain links TRBV7-2 with TRBJ2-7; 7 nucleotides match TRBD2. The germline V gene encodes CDR1 SGHTA and CDR2 FQGNSA. J was trimmed by 3 bases and V by 5 bases; bases with no gene match: 7. The CDR3 has 14 residues. The CDR3 DNA sequence: TGTGCCAGCAGCACAGCGGGACGCCTCTACGAGCAGTACTTC. This codes for CASSTAGRLYEQYF.

The rearrangement uses TRBV6-4 and TRBJ2-3; 9 positions agree with TRBD1. V dropped 2 bases and J dropped 9; count of bases not matched to a gene: 6. The CDR3 has 14 residues. CDR1 is MRHNA and CDR2 is SNTAGT in the germline V gene. The CDR3 nucleotides are TGTGCCAGCAGTGACCTCCCGGGACAGGGAACGCAGTATTTT. This codes for CASSDLPGQGTQYF.

CDR3 residues: CASSSTYKYGYTF. The DNA for the CDR3 is TGTGCCAGCAGCTCCACCTATAAATATGGCTACACCTTC. The gene calls are TRBV7-2 and TRBJ1-2; D call uncertain. This CDR3 spans 13 amino acids. Germline-derived CDR1 and CDR2 are SGHTA and FQGNSA. Trimming left V 4 bases short and J 5 bases short, with 11 bases between.

The V and J genes are TRBV24-1 and TRBJ2-1; 7 positions match TRBD2. Germline V lookup: CDR1 KGHDR, CDR2 SFDVKD. Trimming took 4 bases from V and 8 from J; bases not matched to a gene: 10. The CDR3 length is 15 residues. The CDR3 bases are TGTGCCACCAGTGACCGCGGGGGTTTTGGGGATGAGCAGTTCTTC. This encodes CATSDRGGFGDEQFF.

The chain carries TRBV28 and TRBJ2-7, with a possible D match to TRBD1 (5 bases). Germline assignment: CDR1 MDHEN and CDR2 SYDVKM. V lost 6 bases and J 4 bases, leaving 10 bases between the germline ends. The CDR3 sequence is 12 residues long. The DNA of the CDR3 is TGTGCCAGCAGGGGCAGGGATTACGAGCAGTACTTC. Amino acid sequence: CASRGRDYEQYF.

This chain uses TRBV12-3 or TRBV12-4 with TRBJ1-4; D uncertain. Trimming left V 0 bases short and J 4 bases short, with 3 bases between. The CDR3 length is 13 residues. CDR3 loop: CASSLASNEKLFF. In DNA, the CDR3 is TGTGCCAGCAGTTTAGCCAGTAATGAAAAACTGTTTTTT.

In this sample, this clone turned up a few times. This sequence joins TRBV6-5 and TRBJ2-3; 12 bases fit TRBD2. CDR1 and CDR2 from the germline V gene are MNHEY and SVGAGI. CDR3 length: 15 amino acids. Losses at the gene ends were 5 bases for V and 5 bases for J; bases not matched to a gene: 5. The CDR3 region is CASSTTSGGQDTQYF. The CDR3 DNA is TGTGCCAGCAGTACAACTAGCGGGGGGCAAGATACGCAGTATTTT.

This clone came up a few times. J is TRBJ1-4 and V is TRBV13, with 11 nucleotides matching TRBD1. Germline trimming cut 5 bases from V and 8 bases from J; bases unmatched to any gene: 10. There are 16 residues in the CDR3. CDR1 is PRHDT, CDR2 FYEKMQ, per germline (reference sequence). This CDR3 is CASSAQTGTGGEKLFF. As DNA, the CDR3 is TGTGCCAGCAGCGCACAAACCGGGACAGGGGGAGAAAAACTGTTTTTT.

The chain carries TRBV6-5 and TRBJ2-1, with 7 nucleotides matching TRBD1. CDR3 size: 15 residues. V dropped 7 bases and J dropped 4; count of bases not matched to a gene: 10. Germline V lookup: CDR1 MNHEY, CDR2 SVGAGI. The CDR3 protein is CASIPTGTSYNEQFF. CDR3 DNA: TGTGCCAGCATTCCGACAGGGACCTCATACAATGAGCAGTTCTTC.

The V and J genes are TRBV3-1 (or the pseudogene TRBV3-2) and TRBJ1-2; D not resolved. Between the trimmed V and J ends, which lost 2 bases and 4 bases, there was a span of 14 bases. Germline CDR1 and CDR2: LGHDT and YNNKEL (reference sequence). This CDR3 is built from 15 residues. CDR3 nucleotides: TGTGCCAGCAGCCAAAATCTGGAGGCCCGCTATGGCTACACCTTC. It yields the protein CASSQNLEARYGYTF.

This chain uses TRBV6-5 with TRBJ1-2; D may be TRBD1 (5 bases). Germline loops: CDR1 MNHEY, CDR2 SVGAGI. The CDR3 extends over 13 amino acids. The V gene lost 6 bases and the J gene lost 3 bases, with 11 bases spanning the gap. CDR3 amino acids: CASRHDRDYGYTF. The CDR3 DNA reads as TGTGCCAGCAGGCACGACAGAGACTATGGCTACACCTTC.

The chain combines TRBV19 with TRBJ2-1, with TRBD2 as a possible D gene (5 bases). The germline V and J ends were trimmed by 4 bases and 10 bases, with 17 bases remaining between them. CDR3 length equals 14 residues. CDR1 LNHDA and CDR2 SQIVND come from the germline V gene (reference sequence). The CDR3 region has the DNA TGTGCCAGTAGTACCGATACTAGTCTTCGGGAGCAGTTCTTC. This translates into CASSTDTSLREQFF.

The J gene is TRBJ2-3, the V gene TRBV7-9; the D gene is possibly TRBD2 (5 bases). Germline CDR1 SEHNR, CDR2 FQNEAQ (reference sequence). The CDR3 is made up of 15 amino acids. Trimming removed 5 bases from V and 0 bases from J, with 12 bases in between. The CDR3 region has the DNA TGTGCCAGCAGCCCTGGACTTTATAGCACAGATACGCAGTATTTT. This sequence encodes CASSPGLYSTDTQYF.

The chain links TRBV9 to TRBJ1-4, with D perhaps TRBD1 (5 bases). CDR3 length: 17 residues. V was pared by 3 bases and J by 5 bases, with 20 bases between. Germline-derived CDR1 and CDR2 are SGDLS and YYNGEE. The CDR3 sequence: CASSATHSGGTNEKLFF. CDR3 bases: TGTGCCAGCAGCGCCACCCATTCGGGGGGGACGAATGAAAAACTGTTTTTT.

The rearrangement uses TRBV28 and TRBJ1-5, with 7 bases identical to TRBD1. The ends lost 5 bases at V and 4 bases at J; junction bases unmatched: 8. The length of the CDR3 is 15 residues. Germline loops: CDR1 MDHEN, CDR2 SYDVKM. The CDR3 sequence: CASSTPGQINQPQHF. The DNA of the CDR3 is TGTGCCAGCAGTACCCCGGGACAGATAAATCAGCCCCAGCATTTT. The full variable domain, completed using reference TRBV28 and TRBJ1-5, is DVKVTQSSRYLVKRTGEKVFLECVQDMDHENMFWYRQDPGLGLRLIYFSYDVKMKEKGDIPEGYSVSREKKERFSLILESASTNQTSMYLCASSTPGQINQPQHFGDGTRLSIL.

This chain connects TRBV5-8 to TRBJ2-1; 8 nucleotides match TRBD2. V shed 0 bases and J 0 bases; nucleotides not matched to a gene: 2. This CDR3 has 16 amino acids. CDR1 is SGHTS and CDR2 is YDEGEE in the germline V gene. CDR3 nucleotides: TGTGCCAGCAGCTTGGACGGGAGGGCCTCCTACAATGAGCAGTTCTTC. This translates into CASSLDGRASYNEQFF.

This clone has just one count. The chain is built from TRBV7-9 and TRBJ1-2, with TRBD1 matching over 7 bases. The CDR3 runs to 17 residues. The V segment lost 6 bases and the J segment 4 bases; nucleotides outside the gene matches: 17. From germline, CDR1 is SEHNR and CDR2 FQNEAQ (reference sequence). The chain's CDR3 is CASSSGRGTEGSYGYTF. CDR3 sequence (DNA): TGTGCCAGCAGTTCCGGAAGAGGGACAGAGGGATCCTATGGCTACACCTTC. Using reference TRBV7-9 and TRBJ1-2 for the parts outside the CDR3, the full variable domain is DTGVSQNPRHKITKRGQNVTFRCDPISEHNRLYWYRQTLGQGPEFLTYFQNEAQLEKSRLLSDRFSAERPKGSFSTLEIQRTEQGDSAMYLCASSSGRGTEGSYGYTFGSGTRLTVV.

The CDR3 DNA reads TGTGCCACCAGCAGATCTAGACCCGGACAGCGTCCCTACGAGCAGTACTTC. Amino acids: CATSRSRPGQRPYEQYF. The chain links TRBV15 to TRBJ2-7, with a tentative D call TRBD1 (6 bases). V lost 2 bases and J lost 2, with 19 bases in between. The CDR3 loop spans 17 amino acids. The germline gives CDR1 LNHNV, CDR2 YYDKDF (reference sequence).

The chain carries TRBV6-2 or TRBV6-3 and TRBJ1-5; tentative D call: TRBD1 (5 bases). This CDR3 contains 17 residues. Trimming removed 3 bases at V and 6 bases at J, with 21 bases between. Germline lookup yields CDR1 MNHEY and CDR2 SVGEGT. The CDR3 region is CASSYPPGGRLPQPQHF. The DNA for the CDR3 is TGTGCCAGCAGTTATCCCCCGGGGGGTAGGCTTCCTCAGCCCCAGCATTTT.

The V call is TRBV18, the J call TRBJ2-1, with 8 bases identical to TRBD1. The CDR3 spans 16 residues. Germline loops: CDR1 KGHSH, CDR2 LQKENI. The trim removed 3 bases at V and 9 bases at J, leaving 13 bases unmatched. The CDR3 nucleotides read TGTGCCAGCTCACCTCCACAACAGGGGGTGAGGAGTGAGCAGTTCTTC. As protein: CASSPPQQGVRSEQFF.